These T cell receptor beta chains were read from a single sample in a study of shared clonotypes between healthy human individuals. The data were produced by immunoSEQ multiplex PCR, yet TCRdb's version contains in-frame clones alone and is incomplete. The table has fewer than 1.8 million clones, about 98.5% seen once. Sequenced material: naive CD4+ T cells sorted from blood. The receptors were sampled from a man aged 25 to 45 in good health. CDR3s include the opening cysteine and the closing phenylalanine or tryptophan. Fields, in order: CDR3 DNA, CDR3 protein, D gene, J gene, clone size, V gene. D genes are given only for firm matches. Clone size, where shown, is once, few, many, or a class for clones that have expanded.

cdr3_nt: TGCGCCAGCAGCGCTAGCGGTTCCTCCTACGAGCAGTACTTC
cdr3_aa: CASSASGSSYEQYF
d_call: TRBD2
j_call: TRBJ2-7
clone_size: .
v_call: TRBV5-1

cdr3_nt: TGCAGCGTTGCTAGCCAGAGCACAGATACGCAGTATTTT
cdr3_aa: CSVASQSTDTQYF
d_call: .
j_call: TRBJ2-3
clone_size: .
v_call: TRBV29-1

cdr3_nt: TGTGCCAGCAGGCCCCTTCTGCCCGGGGGTAAATGGGACTTC
cdr3_aa: CASRPLLPGGKWDF
d_call: .
j_call: TRBJ2-7
clone_size: .
v_call: TRBV7-9

cdr3_nt: TGTGCCAGCAGCTACGCCGAGACCCAGTACTTC
cdr3_aa: CASSYAETQYF
d_call: .
j_call: TRBJ2-5
clone_size: .
v_call: TRBV7-2

cdr3_nt: TGTGCCAGCCAATGGGGACAGGGCTACACAGATACGCAGTATTTT
cdr3_aa: CASQWGQGYTDTQYF
d_call: TRBD1
j_call: TRBJ2-3
clone_size: .
v_call: TRBV28

cdr3_nt: TGTGCCAGCAGAGAACCGGGACAGGGGTCCAATGAGCAGTTCTTC
cdr3_aa: CASREPGQGSNEQFF
d_call: TRBD1
j_call: TRBJ2-1
clone_size: .
v_call: TRBV13

cdr3_nt: TGCGCCAGCAGCTTCTGGGGCACTGAAGCTTTCTTT
cdr3_aa: CASSFWGTEAFF
d_call: .
j_call: TRBJ1-1
clone_size: .
v_call: TRBV5-1

cdr3_nt: TGTGCCAGTAGTTCCGGGGCTCGGAGGATTGAAACTGGGGCCAACGTCCTGACTTTC
cdr3_aa: CASSSGARRIETGANVLTF
d_call: .
j_call: TRBJ2-6
clone_size: .
v_call: TRBV19

cdr3_nt: TGTGCCAGCAGCCGGGACAGGGAAGAGACCCAGTACTTC
cdr3_aa: CASSRDREETQYF
d_call: TRBD1
j_call: TRBJ2-5
clone_size: .
v_call: TRBV7-9

cdr3_nt: TGTGCCAGCAGCTTCGGGGGATATGGCTACACCTTC
cdr3_aa: CASSFGGYGYTF
d_call: .
j_call: TRBJ1-2
clone_size: .
v_call: TRBV7-2

cdr3_nt: TGTGCCAGCACCCAAAACCGGGCTAACTATGGCTACACCTTC
cdr3_aa: CASTQNRANYGYTF
d_call: .
j_call: TRBJ1-2
clone_size: .
v_call: TRBV7-2

cdr3_nt: TGTGCCAGCAGCCCGGACATAAGCTCCTACGAGCAGTACTTC
cdr3_aa: CASSPDISSYEQYF
d_call: .
j_call: TRBJ2-7
clone_size: .
v_call: TRBV5-4

cdr3_nt: TGTGCCAGCAGCTCCCAACCGACAGGGTTGGCTGAAGCTTTCTTT
cdr3_aa: CASSSQPTGLAEAFF
d_call: TRBD1
j_call: TRBJ1-1
clone_size: .
v_call: TRBV7-9

cdr3_nt: TGTGCCAGCAGCTTCGACAGGGGAGGGACCGAGCAGTACTTC
cdr3_aa: CASSFDRGGTEQYF
d_call: .
j_call: TRBJ2-7
clone_size: .
v_call: TRBV7-8

cdr3_nt: TGTGCCAGCAGTTCAACCCGGAGGGCAACAGATACGCAGTATTTT
cdr3_aa: CASSSTRRATDTQYF
d_call: .
j_call: TRBJ2-3
clone_size: .
v_call: TRBV28

cdr3_nt: TGCAGCGTCAAGGGGGTACCGGGTAGCGCCAAGTCCTACAATGAGCAGTTCTTC
cdr3_aa: CSVKGVPGSAKSYNEQFF
d_call: .
j_call: TRBJ2-1
clone_size: few
v_call: TRBV29-1

cdr3_nt: TGTGCCAGCAGCCTAGGTAACTACGAGCAGTACTTC
cdr3_aa: CASSLGNYEQYF
d_call: .
j_call: TRBJ2-7
clone_size: .
v_call: TRBV5-5

cdr3_nt: TGTGCCAGCAGCTTACTAAATGGACAGGGAAACGAGCAGTTCTTC
cdr3_aa: CASSLLNGQGNEQFF
d_call: TRBD1
j_call: TRBJ2-1
clone_size: .
v_call: TRBV7-9

cdr3_nt: TGTGCCAGCAGCTTGGCGGGGGTAGCGGGGAGCTCGAACTCCTACGAGCAGTACTTC
cdr3_aa: CASSLAGVAGSSNSYEQYF
d_call: TRBD2
j_call: TRBJ2-7
clone_size: .
v_call: TRBV7-2

cdr3_nt: TGTGCCAGCAGCCGCCTTGGAGTAGCGGGACATAATGAGCAGTTCTTC
cdr3_aa: CASSRLGVAGHNEQFF
d_call: TRBD2
j_call: TRBJ2-1
clone_size: .
v_call: TRBV4-2

cdr3_nt: TGCGCCAGCAGCTATGGGGCGGGAGGTTACAATGAGCAGTTCTTC
cdr3_aa: CASSYGAGGYNEQFF
d_call: TRBD2
j_call: TRBJ2-1
clone_size: .
v_call: TRBV5-1

cdr3_nt: TGTGCCAGCAGCCCGGGCGAGGGAGTAGTTCAGCCCCAGCATTTT
cdr3_aa: CASSPGEGVVQPQHF
d_call: .
j_call: TRBJ1-5
clone_size: .
v_call: TRBV7-9

cdr3_nt: TGTGCCAGCAGACAGAGCTCCTACGAGCAGTACTTC
cdr3_aa: CASRQSSYEQYF
d_call: .
j_call: TRBJ2-7
clone_size: .
v_call: TRBV2

cdr3_nt: TGTGCCAGTAGTAGGGGGACGGGCAATCAGCCCCAGCATTTT
cdr3_aa: CASSRGTGNQPQHF
d_call: .
j_call: TRBJ1-5
clone_size: .
v_call: TRBV19

cdr3_nt: TGTGCCACCAGCAGCCTGAATCGACAGGGCCGCGAGCAGTACTTC
cdr3_aa: CATSSLNRQGREQYF
d_call: TRBD1
j_call: TRBJ2-7
clone_size: .
v_call: TRBV15

cdr3_nt: TGTGCCAGTAGTATCCGGGGAACCGGGGAGCTGTTTTTT
cdr3_aa: CASSIRGTGELFF
d_call: .
j_call: TRBJ2-2
clone_size: .
v_call: TRBV19